One sample yielded the 18 T cell receptor beta chains listed below, sequenced in a study of blood T cell repertoires in COVID-19. Profiled with immunoSEQ multiplex PCR; TCRdb holds only in-frame clones, not every one. The data show some 320,000 clones, about 90% seen once. What was sequenced was PBMCs or T cells enriched from blood (not recorded which). These receptors were taken from a young woman who had recovered from COVID-19.

This clone was seen more than once but under ten times. This rearrangement joins TRBV7-9 to TRBJ1-3; TRBD1 is a possible D gene (5 bases). The CDR3 runs to 14 residues. V was clipped by 5 bases and J by 0 bases, with 8 bases between them. Germline lookup yields CDR1 SEHNR and CDR2 FQNEAQ (reference sequence). CDR3 sequence (DNA): TGTGCCAGCAGCCCAGGGCACTCTGGAAACACCATATATTTT. This encodes CASSPGHSGNTIYF.

This clone was seen once. The rearrangement uses TRBV5-4 and TRBJ1-1; D is uncertain. V dropped 4 bases and J dropped 7 bases, with 14 bases sitting between them. CDR3 length equals 13 residues. Germline loops: CDR1 SGHNT, CDR2 YYREEE (reference sequence). This CDR3 reads CASSSRSAREAFF. Here the CDR3 DNA reads TGTGCCAGCAGCAGTCGGTCCGCCCGTGAAGCTTTCTTT.

Concerning this clone: The same CDR3 also results from other DNA sequences found in this sample. The chain combines TRBV29-1 with TRBJ1-1, with a tentative D call TRBD1 (5 bases). CDR1 and CDR2 (germline): SQVTM, ANQGSEA. V was cut by 6 bases and J by 0 bases, with 11 bases left in between. CDR3 length: 13 residues. CDR3: CSVGGRLNTEAFF. CDR3 nucleotide sequence: TGCAGCGTCGGGGGACGGTTGAACACTGAAGCTTTCTTT.

This chain joins TRBV28 and TRBJ2-2, with 13 bases lining up with TRBD2. In germline, CDR1 is MDHEN, CDR2 SYDVKM. With 5 bases clipped from V and 1 base from J, the junction kept 7 bases outside the gene matches. This CDR3 contains 18 residues. CDR3 loop: CASSHPTSGGMNTGELFF. In DNA form, the CDR3 reads TGTGCCAGCAGTCACCCGACTAGCGGGGGGATGAACACCGGGGAGCTGTTTTTT. Full variable domain (outside the CDR3, taken from reference TRBV28 and TRBJ2-2): DVKVTQSSRYLVKRTGEKVFLECVQDMDHENMFWYRQDPGLGLRLIYFSYDVKMKEKGDIPEGYSVSREKKERFSLILESASTNQTSMYLCASSHPTSGGMNTGELFFGEGSRLTVL.

The CDR3 nucleotides read TGTGCCAGCAGCGCCCCACTAGCGGGGAGCCAAGAGACCCAGTACTTC. Protein sequence: CASSAPLAGSQETQYF. The genes are TRBV21-1 and TRBJ2-5; the D call in the table, TRBD2, was not verified against the DNA. TRBV21-1 is a documented pseudogene. The CDR3 has 16 residues.

This clone has a single count. This chain uses TRBV18 with TRBJ2-5, with D possibly matching TRBD1 (6 bases). The V end lost 2 bases, the J end lost 12 bases, and 16 bases lay between the germline ends. Germline CDR1 KGHSH, CDR2 LQKENI. This CDR3 has 13 residues. The DNA of the CDR3 is TGTGCCAGCTCACCAATGGACAGAGCCCTGAAGTACTTC. The encoded protein is CASSPMDRALKYF.

V and J are TRBV10-3 and TRBJ1-4, with 7 bases aligning to TRBD1. Germline-derived CDR1 and CDR2 are ENHRY and SYGVKD. This CDR3 is 16 amino acids long. V lost 3 bases, J lost 10 bases, and 14 bases stayed unmatched. CDR3 region: CAISESGGGLFGKLFF. CDR3 sequence (DNA): TGTGCCATCAGTGAAAGCGGAGGGGGCCTTTTTGGAAAACTGTTTTTT.

This chain joins TRBV4-2 and TRBJ1-4; D gene ambiguous. In germline, CDR1 is LGHNA, CDR2 YNFKEQ. V gave up 0 bases and J gave up 8 bases, with 13 bases separating them. The CDR3 spans 15 residues. The CDR3 here is CASSQDQAGLEKLFF. The CDR3 nucleotides read TGTGCCAGCAGCCAAGATCAGGCAGGATTAGAAAAACTGTTTTTT.

V is TRBV7-8 and J is TRBJ1-5; tentatively, D is TRBD1 (5 bases). With 3 bases removed from V and 9 bases from J, the gap between germline ends came to 18 bases. CDR3 length equals 15 residues. Per germline, CDR1 SGHVS and CDR2 FQNEAQ. The CDR3 region is CASSFSPRGAWPQHF. For the CDR3, the DNA is TGTGCCAGCAGCTTCAGTCCGCGGGGCGCGTGGCCCCAGCATTTT.

CDR3 nucleotides: TGTGCCAGCAGCCAACCAGGGACAGGTTCACCCCTCCACTTT. It is translated as CASSQPGTGSPLHF. The chain is built from TRBV3-1 (or the pseudogene TRBV3-2) and TRBJ1-6, with TRBD1 matching over 8 bases. The CDR3 has 14 amino acids. Germline loops: CDR1 LGHDT, CDR2 YNNKEL (reference sequence). Unmatched junction bases numbered 3, after V lost 2 bases and J lost 9 bases.

The chain links TRBV6-2 or TRBV6-3 to TRBJ2-1, with TRBD2 matching 9 bases. CDR1 is MNHEY and CDR2 is SVGEGT in the germline V gene. The CDR3 is 16 residues long. The J segment lost 7 bases and the V segment lost 0 bases, leaving 7 bases of the junction unmatched. The CDR3 reads CASSYSPAGGKNEQFF. Here the CDR3 DNA reads TGTGCCAGCAGTTACTCCCCTGCGGGGGGGAAGAATGAGCAGTTCTTC.

The table lists this clone with a few counts. The chain joins TRBV10-3 to TRBJ2-3, with D tentatively TRBD2 (5 bases). The germline V and J ends were trimmed by 3 bases and 0 bases, with 7 bases remaining between them. Germline CDR1 and CDR2: ENHRY and SYGVKD. The CDR3 spans 14 residues. CDR3 residues: CAISDKRSTDTQYF. CDR3 DNA sequence: TGTGCCATCAGTGACAAGCGGAGCACAGATACGCAGTATTTT.

This clone was found once. The rearrangement links TRBV18 to TRBJ2-1, with 9 bases matching TRBD2. This CDR3 has 22 amino acids. The J segment lost 0 bases and the V segment lost 0 bases, leaving 18 bases of the junction unmatched. CDR1 and CDR2 from the germline V gene are KGHSH and LQKENI. The DNA of the CDR3 is TGTGCCAGCTCACCACCGCCCAGCGGGGGGACTCGCCCCGACTCCTCCTACAATGAGCAGTTCTTC. Encoded protein: CASSPPPSGGTRPDSSYNEQFF. Looking up the rest from reference TRBV18 and TRBJ2-1 gives the full variable domain: NAGVMQNPRHLVRRRGQEARLRCSPMKGHSHVYWYRQLPEEGLKFMVYLQKENIIDESGMPKERFSAEFPKEGPSILRIQQVVRGDSAAYFCASSPPPSGGTRPDSSYNEQFFGPGTRLTVL.

The chain recombines TRBV21-1 with TRBJ2-3; the table's D call, TRBD2, was not checked against the DNA. TRBV21-1 is a known pseudogene. This CDR3 is built from 18 residues. The CDR3 protein is CASSPRSPTGTHPDTQYF. In DNA, the CDR3 is TGTGCCAGCAGCCCCCGCTCCCCAACCGGGACTCATCCAGATACGCAGTATTTT.

The chain has TRBV7-9 and TRBJ2-5, with D hard to call. The ends were cut back, 2 bases at V and 5 bases at J, with 12 bases in the middle. The CDR3 is 14 residues long. Looked up from germline, CDR1 is SEHNR and CDR2 is FQNEAQ (reference sequence). The CDR3 is CASSLRWRGETQYF. DNA of the CDR3: TGTGCCAGCAGCTTACGGTGGCGAGGCGAGACCCAGTACTTC.

The rearrangement joins TRBV4-2 to TRBJ1-5; tentatively, D is TRBD1 (5 bases). Trimming shortened V by 2 bases and J by 5 bases, and 13 bases separated the two germline ends. CDR1 is LGHNA, CDR2 YNFKEQ, per germline. There are 15 residues in the CDR3. The CDR3 DNA reads TGTGCCAGCAGCCAACGGGTCAGGGAGGATCAGCCCCAGCATTTT. Amino acids: CASSQRVREDQPQHF.

The chain links TRBV7-2 to TRBJ2-3; the D is unclear. The germline V gene encodes CDR1 SGHTA and CDR2 FQGNSA. The V and J ends lost 2 bases and 5 bases respectively, with 8 bases between them. The CDR3 sequence is 13 residues long. CDR3 sequence reads: CASSLNGLDTQYF. The CDR3 DNA reads as TGTGCCAGCAGCTTAAACGGTTTAGATACGCAGTATTTT.

J is TRBJ1-2 and V is TRBV18; D not resolved. The CDR3 has 15 residues. The germline gives CDR1 KGHSH, CDR2 LQKENI. Trimming cost V 2 bases and J 2 bases, with 12 bases left between them. The CDR3 region has the DNA TGTGCCAGCTCACCAGAAACTAACCGAAACTATGGCTACACCTTC. It is translated as CASSPETNRNYGYTF.